A single sample is the source of the 17 T cell receptor gamma chains below, sequenced in a study of gamma-delta chains in newborns, infants, children (dated by TCRdb to the late 2010s). Sequencing was performed on an Illumina MiSeq. Identical DNA sequences were merged into single rows after TCRdb reprocessed the public reads with CATT. The sample contains about 1,100 gamma-chain clones, 2% to 2.5% of them found a single time. Jointly, the top ten make up around 35% of the sample. Sequenced input: blood. These receptors originate from a child who was a newborn, infant or young child, either healthy, febrile or measles-vaccinated (not recorded which).

In its sample, this clone was seen a few times. In DNA form, the CDR3 reads TGTGCCTTGTGGGAGGACCGTGGGAAACTCTTT. Translation gives CALWEDRGKLF. The V gene is TRGV9, the J gene TRGJ1 or TRGJ2. The V and J ends lost 2 bases and 12 bases, in that order; junction bases with no gene match: 7. There are 11 residues in the CDR3. The germline V gene encodes CDR1 GITISATS and CDR2 ISYDGTV (reference sequence).

Turning to this clone: The junction shows a germline mismatch at one end, possibly a read error. The sample carries other DNA sequences with the same CDR3. The genes are TRGV9 and TRGJP. This CDR3 has 17 residues. In germline, CDR1 is GITISATS, CDR2 ISYDGTV (reference sequence). CDR3 region: CALWEGGQELGKKIKVF. In DNA, the CDR3 is TGTGCCTTGTGGGAGGGGGGTCAAGAGTTGGGCAAAAAAATCAAGGTATTC.

V is TRGV8 and J is TRGJ1 or TRGJ2. CDR1 VENAVY and CDR2 YDSYNSRV come from the germline V gene. This CDR3 spans 14 amino acids. With V trimmed by 0 bases and J by 0 bases, 2 bases remained unmatched. CDR3 in amino acids: CATWDRQNYYKKLF. CDR3 in DNA: TGTGCCACCTGGGATAGGCAGAATTATTATAAGAAACTCTTT.

Only a few counts were recorded for this clone. A read error likely explains this, since a far larger clone differs by one base. The sample has other DNA sequences that encode this CDR3 too. The chain uses TRGV3 and TRGJ1 or TRGJ2. The CDR3 length is 11 residues. Germline values: CDR1 VTNTFY, CDR2 YDVSTARD (reference sequence). This chain's CDR3 is CATWDRLGKLF. The CDR3 bases are TGTGCCACCTGGGACAGGCTGGGGAAACTCTTC.

Concerning this clone itself: A much larger clonotype is one base distant, so this may be a read error. The J gene is TRGJP, the V gene TRGV9. Germline V gene data show CDR1 as GITISATS and CDR2 as ISYDGTV (reference sequence). There are 17 residues in the CDR3. CDR3 region: CTLWEASPGLGKKIKVF. The CDR3 DNA reads as TGTACCTTGTGGGAGGCCTCCCCGGGGTTGGGCAAAAAAATCAAGGTATTT.

This clone is labeled as medium-sized (0.01 to 0.1%). V is TRGV9 and J is TRGJP. V lost 2 bases to trimming and J lost 5 bases; unmatched junction nucleotides: 6. Germline assignment: CDR1 GITISATS and CDR2 ISYDGTV (reference sequence). This CDR3 spans 17 amino acids. Here the CDR3 reads CALWEAWEELGKKIKVF. The CDR3 nucleotides are TGTGCCTTGTGGGAGGCCTGGGAAGAGTTGGGCAAAAAAATCAAGGTATTT.

The chain combines TRGV9 with TRGJP. Germline values: CDR1 GITISATS, CDR2 ISYDGTV (reference sequence). V was clipped by 0 bases and J by 5 bases; unmatched bases: 4. This CDR3 is 17 amino acids long. The CDR3 protein is CALWEVPEELGKKIKVF. Written as DNA, the CDR3 is TGTGCCTTGTGGGAGGTGCCAGAAGAGTTGGGCAAAAAAATCAAGGTATTT.

In the case of this clone: The mismatch at residue 13 between this DNA's translation and the TCRdb protein of a much larger clone likely reflects a read error; the protein shown is translated from the DNA. This chain links TRGV9 with TRGJP. Germline V gene lookup returns CDR1 GITISATS and CDR2 ISYDGTV (reference sequence). CDR3 length: 16 residues. The CDR3 here is CALWEVQELGKKSKVF. The CDR3 DNA follows: TGTGCCTTGTGGGAGGTGCAAGAGTTGGGCAAAAAAAGCAAGGTATTT.

This clone is categorized as medium-sized. The V and J genes are TRGV9 and TRGJP. V shed 3 bases and J 9 bases; nucleotides not matched to a gene: 5. This CDR3 has 15 amino acids. Germline V gives CDR1 GITISATS, CDR2 ISYDGTV (reference sequence). The CDR3 sequence is CALWEPGLGKKIKVF. The CDR3 DNA is TGTGCCTTGTGGGAGCCCGGGTTGGGCAAAAAAATCAAGGTATTT.

To note about this clone: The amino acid sequence in TCRdb belongs to a much larger clone and departs from this DNA's translation at residue 10, likely a sequencing read error; the sequence shown is translated from the DNA. The J gene is TRGJ1 or TRGJ2, the V gene TRGV2. This CDR3 is built from 12 residues. Germline CDR1 and CDR2: EGSNGY and YDSYNSKV. The CDR3 here is CATWANYYKELF. DNA of the CDR3: TGTGCCACCTGGGCGAATTATTATAAGGAACTCTTT.

By share of the sample, this clone is large. Compared with germline, one end of the junction differs, possibly owing to a read error. The gene calls are TRGV9 and TRGJP. The CDR3 is 16 residues long. The germline V gene has CDR1 GITISATS and CDR2 ISYDGTV (reference sequence). CDR3 bases: TGTGCCTTGTGGGAGGATAAAGAGTCGGGCAAAAAAATCAAGGTATTT. Its protein product is CALWEDKESGKKIKVF.

This clone is medium-sized (0.01 to 0.1%) by share. This sequence joins TRGV5 and TRGJ1 or TRGJ2. J was trimmed by 8 bases and V by 0 bases; bases with no gene match: 4. The CDR3 runs 12 residues. Germline-derived CDR1 and CDR2 are VINAFY and YDVSNSKD. CDR3 loop: CATWDRPNKKLF. CDR3 sequence (DNA): TGTGCCACCTGGGACAGGCCTAATAAGAAACTCTTT.

There are a few counts of this clone. The rearrangement uses TRGV9 and TRGJP. V was clipped by 3 bases and J by 3 bases; unmatched bases: 5. This CDR3 region has 17 residues. CDR1 is GITISATS, CDR2 ISYDGTV, per germline (reference sequence). Here the CDR3 reads CALWELSQELGKKIKVF. The CDR3 region has the DNA TGTGCCTTGTGGGAGCTCTCGCAAGAGTTGGGCAAAAAAATCAAGGTATTT.

In its sample, this clone was seen a few times. An end of the junction differs from the germline gene, which may be a read error. The V call is TRGV9, the J call TRGJP. This CDR3 contains 17 residues. CDR1 GITISATS and CDR2 ISYDGTV come from the germline V gene (reference sequence). CDR3 in DNA: TGTGCCTTGTGGGAGCCACAATCGGAGTTGGGCAAAAAAATCAGGGTATTT. Translating gives CALWEPQSELGKKIRVF.

On this clone itself: A read error likely explains this, since a far larger clone differs by one base. The chain joins TRGV9 to TRGJP. CDR1 and CDR2 (germline): GITISATS, ISYDGTV (reference sequence). The CDR3 has 18 amino acids. CDR3 residues: CTLWEVPGQELGKKIKVF. The CDR3 DNA reads as TGTACCTTGTGGGAGGTGCCCGGTCAAGAGTTGGGCAAAAAAATCAAGGTATTT.

The V gene is TRGV9, the J gene TRGJ1 or TRGJ2. Germline V lookup: CDR1 GITISATS, CDR2 ISYDGTV (reference sequence). V was pared by 0 bases and J by 5 bases, with 16 bases of the junction left unmatched. The CDR3 has 17 amino acids. This chain's CDR3 is CALWEVQIGYTNYKKLF. The CDR3 nucleotides are TGTGCCTTGTGGGAGGTGCAAATCGGGTATACGAATTATAAGAAACTCTTT.

On this clone: This could be a read error, since a much larger clone is one nucleotide away. This sample also contains other DNA sequences that code for the same CDR3. V usage is TRGV9 and J usage is TRGJP. Germline-derived CDR1 and CDR2 are GITISATS and ISYDGTV (reference sequence). This CDR3 is 16 amino acids long. The CDR3 sequence: CALWVIQELGKKIKVF. The CDR3 nucleotides read TGTGCCTTGTGGGTTATACAAGAGTTGGGCAAAAAAATAAAGGTATTT.